The next 31 T cell receptor beta chains were all read from a single sample in a study of Ad26.COV2.S vaccination and SARS-CoV-2 variants. TCRdb's copy holds only in-frame clones and misses some; the assay was immunoSEQ multiplex PCR. The sample includes roughly 300,000 clones, about 88% seen only once; the top ten take about 10%. Sample treatment: around 19 received Ad26.COV2.S at low or high dose, single or two shots; about five received placebo; per-sample allocation not given. Sampling took place 63 days after the first vaccine or placebo injection. This specimen was peripheral blood, taken in a trial of Ad26.COV2.S vaccine versus placebo. The source is a person aged 18 to 59 who received the Ad26.COV2.S COVID-19 vaccine or a placebo.

This chain joins TRBV7-9 and TRBJ2-3; D is unclear. V was trimmed by 2 bases and J by 5 bases, leaving 2 bases between them. The CDR3 has 11 residues. The germline V gene has CDR1 SEHNR and CDR2 FQNEAQ (reference sequence). The CDR3 coding sequence is TGTGCCAGCAGCTTACTAGATACGCAGTATTTT. Translating it yields CASSLLDTQYF.

In the case of this clone: Sequence at one end of the junction differs from germline and may be a read error. V is TRBV23-1 and J is TRBJ2-3; D ambiguous. TRBV23-1 is an ORF for which the function is uncertain. The CDR3 has 14 amino acids. The CDR3 sequence: CASSQSYTTLDMHF. The CDR3 region has the DNA TGCGCCAGCAGTCAATCGTACACCACCCTCGACATGCATTTT.

Remarks on this clone: The identical CDR3 is also encoded by other nucleotide sequences in the sample. CDR3 nucleotides: TGTGCCAGCAGTTTAAGTCGCGGCTCCTACGAGCAGTACTTC. Its protein product is CASSLSRGSYEQYF. This chain uses TRBV27 with TRBJ2-7, with unresolved D. Germline V gives CDR1 MNHEY, CDR2 SMNVEV (reference sequence). The CDR3 extends over 14 amino acids. Trimming shortened V by 2 bases and J by 0 bases, and 8 bases separated the two germline ends.

The chain recombines TRBV28 with TRBJ2-5; D not certain. Trimming removed 8 bases at V and 5 bases at J, with 6 bases between. This CDR3 has 10 amino acids. Germline CDR1 MDHEN, CDR2 SYDVKM. The CDR3 coding sequence is TGTGCCAGCGAAAGGGAGACCCAGTACTTC. It is translated as CASERETQYF.

This chain connects TRBV4-1 to TRBJ1-3; 8 bases agree with TRBD1. The CDR3 has 16 residues. Germline values: CDR1 MGHRA, CDR2 YSYEKL. With 4 bases clipped from V and 1 base from J, the junction kept 6 bases outside the gene matches. The CDR3 DNA is TGCGCCAGCAGCCTAGGACAGGGAGGGTCTGGAAACACCATATATTTT. This codes for CASSLGQGGSGNTIYF.

The rearrangement links TRBV19 to TRBJ1-1; 9 nucleotides align to TRBD1. Germline assignment: CDR1 LNHDA and CDR2 SQIVND (reference sequence). The CDR3 has 14 amino acids. After removal of 6 bases from V and 5 bases from J, the junction contained 7 bases not matched to a gene. CDR3 residues: CASRMGTGRTEAFF. CDR3 coding DNA: TGTGCCAGTAGAATGGGGACAGGGAGGACTGAAGCTTTCTTT.

The gene calls are TRBV3-1 (or the pseudogene TRBV3-2) and TRBJ2-5; D is perhaps TRBD2 (6 bases). CDR1 and CDR2 from the germline V gene are LGHDT and YNNKEL (reference sequence). The CDR3 extends over 15 amino acids. V was cut by 5 bases and J by 9 bases, with 22 bases left in between. The CDR3: CASSWPPSAPGAQYF. Here the CDR3 DNA reads TGTGCCAGCAGCTGGCCCCCTAGCGCGCCGGGGGCCCAGTACTTC.

V gene TRBV6-1 combines with J gene TRBJ2-7; TRBD2 is a possible D gene (6 bases). CDR1 is MNHNS, CDR2 SASEGT, per germline. This CDR3 has 14 residues. Trimming removed 1 base from V and 7 bases from J, with 14 bases in between. As DNA, the CDR3 is TGTGCCAGCAGTGAAGTCGGGGGAGCGGTGGAGCAGTACTTC. This encodes CASSEVGGAVEQYF.

The CDR3 coding sequence is TGCAGTGCTAGTGTCAGGGGTGGGCGCAATCAGCCCCAGCATTTT. It specifies CSASVRGGRNQPQHF. The rearrangement uses TRBV20-1 and TRBJ1-5; tentatively, D is TRBD1 (6 bases). Looked up from germline, CDR1 is DFQATT and CDR2 is SNEGSKA (reference sequence). The CDR3 has 15 residues. The V end was cut by 3 bases, the J end by 2 bases, with 14 bases between.

This chain links TRBV19 with TRBJ1-2; D possibly corresponds to TRBD1 (6 bases). In germline, CDR1 is LNHDA, CDR2 SQIVND (reference sequence). Trimming cost V 7 bases and J 4 bases, with 19 bases left between them. CDR3 length equals 15 residues. This CDR3 reads CASTSPTGLPYGYTF. CDR3 sequence (DNA): TGTGCCAGTACCTCCCCGACAGGACTTCCCTATGGCTACACCTTC.

The chain is built from TRBV19 and TRBJ2-4; TRBD1 aligns across 7 bases. Per germline, CDR1 LNHDA and CDR2 SQIVND (reference sequence). The V gene end was trimmed by 5 bases and the J gene end by 0 bases; junction bases not matched to a gene: 13. The CDR3 runs to 18 residues. For the CDR3, the DNA is TGTGCCAGTAGTCTTCCGGGACAGTACGCCCTAGCCAAAAACATTCAGTACTTC. As protein: CASSLPGQYALAKNIQYF.

This clone was found once. The genes are TRBV6-6 and TRBJ2-5, with 9 positions matching TRBD1. Germline loops: CDR1 MNHNY, CDR2 SVGAGI (reference sequence). V was clipped by 5 bases and J by 4 bases; unmatched bases: 8. The CDR3 spans 15 residues. The CDR3 sequence: CASSRKDRGGETQYF. DNA for the CDR3: TGTGCCAGCAGTCGAAAAGACAGGGGGGGAGAGACCCAGTACTTC.

The rearrangement joins TRBV25-1 to TRBJ1-1, with no clear D. Germline V gene data show CDR1 as MGHDK and CDR2 as SYGVNS. Trimming took off 2 bases at V and 5 bases at J, with 15 bases between the two ends. The CDR3 runs 15 residues. The CDR3 loop is CASSEPRKGGTEAFF. In DNA form, the CDR3 reads TGTGCCAGCAGTGAACCCCGGAAGGGAGGGACTGAAGCTTTCTTT.

The table lists this clone with a count of one. This sequence joins TRBV18 and TRBJ2-7, with TRBD1 identical over 7 bases. Germline assignment: CDR1 KGHSH and CDR2 LQKENI. CDR3 length equals 14 residues. V lost 1 base, J lost 3 bases, and 3 bases stayed unmatched. The CDR3 coding sequence is TGTGCCAGCTCACCACGGGACAGTTACTACGAGCAGTACTTC. Protein: CASSPRDSYYEQYF. The full variable domain, rest sourced from reference TRBV18 and TRBJ2-7, is NAGVMQNPRHLVRRRGQEARLRCSPMKGHSHVYWYRQLPEEGLKFMVYLQKENIIDESGMPKERFSAEFPKEGPSILRIQQVVRGDSAAYFCASSPRDSYYEQYFGPGTRLTVT.

This sequence joins TRBV21-1 and TRBJ2-1; whether TRBD2, the table's D call, matches the DNA was not checked. TRBV21-1 is tagged as a pseudogene. CDR3 length: 12 residues. Written as DNA, the CDR3 is TGTGCCAGCCGGGGACTAGCGTGTGAGCAGTTCTTC. This encodes CASRGLACEQFF.

J is TRBJ1-1 and V is TRBV6-5; perhaps TRBD1 as D (6 bases). V shed 6 bases and J shed 6 bases, with 17 bases lying between them. The V gene's germline CDR1 is MNHEY and CDR2 SVGAGI. CDR3 size: 14 residues. DNA for the CDR3: TGTGCCAGCAGCCCCGCCGGGGGGGCTGCTGAAGCTTTCTTT. This gives the protein CASSPAGGAAEAFF.

The chain has TRBV5-1 and TRBJ1-3; D gene ambiguous. Germline V CDR1 and CDR2: SGHRS, YFSETQ. V dropped 0 bases and J dropped 0 bases, with 10 bases sitting between them. There are 16 residues in the CDR3. The DNA for the CDR3 is TGCGCCAGCAGCTTGGCCTCAGCTTTCTCTGGAAACACCATATATTTT. This sequence encodes CASSLASAFSGNTIYF.

The chain links TRBV15 to TRBJ1-1; TRBD1 might be the D (5 bases). From germline, CDR1 is LNHNV and CDR2 YYDKDF (reference sequence). The ends were cut back, 5 bases at V and 6 bases at J, with 10 bases in the middle. The CDR3 is 12 residues long. Here the CDR3 DNA reads TGTGCCACCAGCGGGGCCGTGGCTGAAGCTTTCTTT. This gives the protein CATSGAVAEAFF.

V gene TRBV29-1 combines with J gene TRBJ2-1, with a weak D call TRBD2 (7 bases). The CDR3 is made up of 14 amino acids. CDR1 and CDR2 from the germline V gene are SQVTM and ANQGSEA. V was pared by 0 bases and J by 9 bases, with 15 bases between. The CDR3 reads CSVEDWEGVGEQFF. For the CDR3, the DNA is TGCAGCGTTGAAGATTGGGAGGGGGTAGGTGAGCAGTTCTTC.

This clone was found once. This chain links TRBV4-1 with TRBJ2-3; D uncertain. Per germline, CDR1 MGHRA and CDR2 YSYEKL. Trimming took 0 bases from V and 0 from J, leaving 13 bases between them. This CDR3 is built from 17 residues. In DNA, the CDR3 is TGCGCCAGCAGCCAAGAGACCGGATTTGAGAGCACAGATACGCAGTATTTT. Translated: CASSQETGFESTDTQYF.

The chain links TRBV4-3 to TRBJ1-4; D gene uncertain. The CDR3 sequence is 17 residues long. CDR1 LGHNA and CDR2 YSLEER come from the germline V gene. V shed 0 bases and J shed 8 bases, with 19 bases lying between them. CDR3 amino acids: CASSQDNLAGAGEKLFF. In nucleotides, the CDR3 is TGCGCCAGCAGCCAAGATAACCTAGCAGGCGCGGGCGAAAAACTGTTTTTT.

This rearrangement joins TRBV10-2 to TRBJ1-2; 7 nucleotides align to TRBD1. Trimming cost V 0 bases and J 5 bases; bases outside gene matches: 6. The CDR3 is 15 residues long. CDR1 and CDR2 (germline): WSHSY, SAAADI. The CDR3 region has the DNA TGCGCCAGCAGTGAGTCGTTAGGGGGCGTTTATGGCTACACCTTC. Protein product: CASSESLGGVYGYTF.

The chain couples TRBV28 to TRBJ2-1; 9 bases match TRBD2. CDR1 is MDHEN and CDR2 is SYDVKM in the germline V gene. Losses at the gene ends were 6 bases for V and 2 bases for J; bases not matched to a gene: 8. The CDR3 has 16 residues. The CDR3 reads CASRYSGSRAYNEQFF. The CDR3 coding sequence is TGTGCCAGCAGATATAGCGGGAGCAGGGCCTACAATGAGCAGTTCTTC.

As regards this clone: This CDR3 is also generated by other DNA sequences in the sample. The gene calls are TRBV5-1 and TRBJ2-3; 8 bases align to TRBD2. Trimming cost V 3 bases and J 3 bases; bases outside gene matches: 6. Per the germline V gene, CDR1 is SGHRS and CDR2 is YFSETQ. The CDR3 runs 15 residues. The CDR3 DNA follows: TGCGCCAGCAGCTCTACTAGCGGAAGTACAGATACGCAGTATTTT. It is translated as CASSSTSGSTDTQYF.

This sequence joins TRBV6-8 and TRBJ1-5; 8 bases are shared with TRBD1. The V and J ends lost 6 bases and 6 bases, in that order; junction bases with no gene match: 4. The CDR3 extends over 13 amino acids. Per the germline V gene, CDR1 is MNHGY and CDR2 is SAAAGT. CDR3 DNA sequence: TGTGCCAGCAGGGTACAGGGGGTTCAGCCCCAGCATTTT. This sequence encodes CASRVQGVQPQHF.

The gene calls are TRBV3-1 (or the pseudogene TRBV3-2) and TRBJ2-6, with D unclear. The CDR3 is 13 amino acids. Germline lookup yields CDR1 LGHDT and CDR2 YNNKEL (reference sequence). Trimming removed 2 bases at V and 2 bases at J, with 1 base between. The CDR3 loop reads CASSQTGANVLTF. In DNA form, the CDR3 reads TGTGCCAGCAGCCAAACTGGGGCCAACGTCCTGACTTTC.

The chain combines TRBV30 with TRBJ2-5; maybe TRBD1 (6 bases). Germline V CDR1 and CDR2: GTSNPN, SVGIG (reference sequence). Trimming pared 2 bases from V and 1 base from J, leaving 11 bases between. The length of the CDR3 is 14 residues. Here the CDR3 DNA reads TGTGCCTGGAGTCGTGGACAGTTCCAAGAGACCCAGTACTTC. It encodes CAWSRGQFQETQYF.

The V and J genes are TRBV7-9 and TRBJ2-5, with D hard to call. V lost 6 bases and J 2 bases, leaving 19 bases between the germline ends. The CDR3 runs 16 residues. Germline values: CDR1 SEHNR, CDR2 FQNEAQ (reference sequence). The CDR3: CASSYRFTSAQETQYF. The CDR3 nucleotides are TGTGCCAGCAGTTATAGGTTCACCTCAGCACAAGAGACCCAGTACTTC.

J is TRBJ1-2 and V is TRBV28; D is uncertain. Trimming removed 5 bases from V and 0 bases from J, with 10 bases in between. The CDR3 spans 14 residues. Germline V CDR1 and CDR2: MDHEN, SYDVKM. DNA of the CDR3: TGTGCCAGCAGTCTAGGGAGCACTAACTATGGCTACACCTTC. This sequence encodes CASSLGSTNYGYTF.

This rearrangement joins TRBV7-9 to TRBJ2-5, with TRBD1 identical over 7 bases. There are 15 residues in the CDR3. The trim removed 2 bases at V and 4 bases at J, leaving 7 bases unmatched. The germline V gene has CDR1 SEHNR and CDR2 FQNEAQ (reference sequence). CDR3 residues: CASSLSRGIAETQYF. CDR3 nucleotide sequence: TGTGCCAGCAGCTTAAGCAGGGGGATAGCAGAGACCCAGTACTTC.

This chain links TRBV7-2 with TRBJ1-6, with a tentative D call TRBD1 (6 bases). The CDR3 is 15 amino acids. Per germline, CDR1 SGHTA and CDR2 FQGNSA. V lost 5 bases to trimming and J lost 7 bases, with 15 bases between them. CDR3 sequence: CASSLRQVPNSPLHF. In nucleotides, the CDR3 is TGTGCCAGCAGCCTAAGACAGGTTCCAAATTCACCCCTCCACTTT.